The entry below describes one T cell receptor (beta chain). This sample was included in a study of blood T cell repertoires in COVID-19. Overall study: Sources were T cells, B-cell-depleted T cells, or PBMCs; the material itself was cDNA or gDNA.

This table comes from immunoSEQ multiplex PCR, and its TCRdb copy is limited to in-frame clones, with some not included. The sample includes more than 40,000 clones, around 90% of them seen just once. V dropped 2 bases and J dropped 6 bases, with 9 bases sitting between them. This CDR3 is 13 amino acids long. Germline-derived CDR1 and CDR2 are SGHTA and FQGNSA. This chain links TRBV7-2 with TRBJ2-3; TRBD2 might be the D (7 bases). Sequenced: peripheral blood. The clonotype originates from a man aged 55 to 70 with acute or convalescent COVID-19. CDR3 protein: CASSLKGGDTQYF. CDR3 nucleotides: TGTGCCAGCAGCTTAAAGGGGGGGGATACGCAGTATTTT.